A selection of T cell receptor beta chains follows, all from one sample in a study of PD-1 blockade in classical Hodgkin lymphoma. Some clones are missing from TCRdb's copy, which holds only in-frame ones; the method was immunoSEQ multiplex PCR. The table lists 50,000 or so clones, nearly 90% of them singletons, with more than 11% in the top ten. Specimen: peripheral blood mononuclear cells (PBMCs), collected before the fourth cycle of nivolumab. The receptors come from a human donor with classical Hodgkin lymphoma. Both conserved end residues are part of each CDR3.

j_gene	len	v_gene	CDR3aa
TRBJ1-1	12	TRBV29-1	CSVGGGLAEAFF
TRBJ2-7	15	TRBV10-2	CASSESGTGTYEQYF
TRBJ2-1	16	TRBV6-5	CASSNYRALIYNEQFF
TRBJ1-4	18	TRBV5-1	CASSLDSTAKRGNEKLFF
TRBJ2-7	13	TRBV4-1	CASSQGTVYEQYF
TRBJ1-5	12	TRBV5-4	CASSLDGQPQHF
TRBJ2-7	14	TRBV11-3	CASSFSGDSYEQYF
TRBJ1-2	15	TRBV5-5	CASSLGGREAYGYTF
TRBJ1-5	13	TRBV29-1	CSVGDRDYQPQHF
TRBJ1-1	13	TRBV7-2	CASSWGRDTEAFF
TRBJ1-3	11	TRBV21-1	CARTVGNTIYF
TRBJ1-1	14	TRBV9	CASSIAQVNTEAFF
TRBJ1-2	11	TRBV6-5	CASSRTKGYTF
.	11	TRBV5-1	CASSLGHEQYF
TRBJ2-5	14	TRBV7-9	CASSFVQRQETQYF
TRBJ1-5	16	TRBV5-6	CASSLIGGAENQPQHF
TRBJ2-3	14	TRBV4-2	CASSPTQGQDTQYF
TRBJ2-5	15	TRBV10-1	CASSELAGVQETQYF